The rows below give T cell receptor beta chains drawn from one sample of a study of stem cell transplantation in POMP-related autoinflammatory disease. The repertoire was sequenced with immunoSEQ multiplex PCR; TCRdb's copy has only in-frame clones and lacks some. This table holds about 8,900 clones, approximately 89% found once. The material sequenced was CD8+ T cells from PBMCs, taken before stem cell transplantation. Every receptor here comes from a human donor with POMP-related autoinflammation and immune dysregulation (PRAID). Both conserved end residues are part of each CDR3. Each record gives: V gene, J gene, CDR3 protein.

TRBV9	TRBJ2-7	CASSVGQGYYEQYF
TRBV6-5	TRBJ2-1	CASSLGSGGYNEQFF
TRBV19	TRBJ2-7	CASSTTGSSYEQYF
TRBV5-1	TRBJ2-7	CASSLGGQGAPYEQYF
TRBV7-9	TRBJ2-5	CASSFPSPRETQYF
TRBV30	TRBJ2-3	CAWSFGTSGTDTQYF
TRBV6-5	TRBJ2-7	CASSYSVGYEQYF
TRBV14	TRBJ2-1	CASSQWLETGTSSSYNEQFF
TRBV30	TRBJ2-5	CAWSRDPDREETQYF
TRBV6-1	TRBJ1-4	CASSNPTGVFEKLFF
TRBV9	TRBJ2-6	CASSSPGGMGSGANVLTF
TRBV6-5	TRBJ2-5	CASIDFLGGETQYF
TRBV9	TRBJ2-7	CASSVGHNSYEQYF
TRBV11-2	TRBJ1-5	CASSLDESQTQPQHF
TRBV4-1	TRBJ1-2	CASSQVKGAGGVLDYGYTF
TRBV28	TRBJ2-7	CASSLKGVSYEQYF
TRBV9	TRBJ2-5	CASSVQDGQETQYF
TRBV7-9	TRBJ1-1	CASSLAGQGEAFF
TRBV19	TRBJ1-2	CASSIDRSGRGSYGYTF
TRBV5-4	TRBJ2-7	CASSAYRDREGEQYF
TRBV11-2	TRBJ2-5	CASSLGRTSGQETQYF
TRBV19	TRBJ2-7	CASSIDSSVNYEQYF
TRBV28	TRBJ2-3	CASRPSGTSGSTDTQYF
TRBV6-5	TRBJ2-7	CASTPRYEQYF
TRBV9	TRBJ2-5	CASSVGRSGEKETQYF
TRBV21-1	TRBJ2-5	CASSFQGGQYF
TRBV6-5	TRBJ2-7	CASIDEQYF
TRBV4-1	TRBJ1-2	CASSQESLRRPYGYTF
TRBV9	TRBJ1-2	CASNRGNSGYTF
TRBV5-4	TRBJ2-5	CASSFPEGDQETQYF
TRBV5-3	TRBJ2-2	CARSLNTGELFF
TRBV13	TRBJ2-7	CASSFARPYEQYF
TRBV9	TRBJ2-5	CASSVAGTGFETQYF
TRBV7-9	TRBJ2-7	CASSLNWAYEQYF
TRBV7-9	TRBJ2-7	CASSTDSYEQYF
TRBV7-9	TRBJ1-3	CASSSLDTSGNTIYF
TRBV4-1	TRBJ2-7	CASSQEGGGPTYEQYF
TRBV7-9	TRBJ2-3	CASSLGPYNPDTQYF
TRBV9	TRBJ2-7	CASSQWDSIGTTDEQYF
TRBV9	TRBJ2-7	CASSVEGQGASEQYF
TRBV12-5	TRBJ1-5	CASGLAPIGRGISQPQHF
TRBV4-1	TRBJ1-4	CASSHSWGAREKLFF
TRBV4-1	TRBJ1-2	CASRSFRDSYGYTF
TRBV11-1	TRBJ2-7	CASSLAGTAYEQYF
TRBV13	TRBJ1-2	CASSLEQGDYGYTF
TRBV6-6	TRBJ1-1	CASSYSSGEGSLEAFF